A single sample gave rise to the 17 T cell receptor beta chains below, sequenced in a study of T cells in localized non-small cell lung cancer (dated by TCRdb to 2020 to 2022). The library came from the immunoSEQ multiplex PCR assay. TCRdb provides this immuneACCESS table in a form limited to in-frame rearrangements. Some clones are lacking; in checked studies, under half of them reflect an unresolved V gene, and why the rest are absent is not known. The sample contains about 18,000 clones, about four fifths of them found a single time. Jointly, the top ten make up roughly 25% of the sample. The sample consisted of peripheral blood, taken before any cancer treatment. Every receptor here comes from an older female donor with stage I lung adenocarcinoma.

The chain has TRBV4-2 and TRBJ2-7, with TRBD2 matching 7 bases. J was trimmed by 2 bases and V by 4 bases; bases with no gene match: 8. Germline V lookup: CDR1 LGHNA, CDR2 YNFKEQ. The CDR3 loop spans 15 amino acids. The chain's CDR3 is CASSPPAGTPYEQYF. CDR3 sequence (DNA): TGTGCCAGCAGCCCTCCAGCGGGGACCCCCTACGAGCAGTACTTC.

This clone was found a few times. The chain employs TRBV30 and TRBJ2-1, with TRBD1 matching over 7 bases. Germline V gene sequence: CDR1 GTSNPN, CDR2 SVGIG (reference sequence). The V and J ends lost 2 bases and 15 bases, in that order; junction bases with no gene match: 4. The CDR3 runs 10 residues. In DNA, the CDR3 is TGTGCCTGGAGTAGTACAGGGGTGTTCTTC. It codes for CAWSSTGVFF.

The chain combines TRBV25-1 with TRBJ1-2; D not certain. Trimming left V 1 base short and J 4 bases short, with 1 base between. The CDR3 consists of 11 residues. Per germline, CDR1 MGHDK and CDR2 SYGVNS. CDR3 sequence reads: CASSESYGYTF. CDR3 nucleotides: TGTGCCAGCAGTGAATCCTATGGCTACACCTTC.

The table lists this clone with a count of one. The chain couples TRBV7-9 to TRBJ2-7; TRBD2 matches at 12 bases. CDR3 length equals 15 residues. Germline CDR1 is SEHNR and CDR2 is FQNEAQ (reference sequence). After removal of 5 bases from V and 2 bases from J, the junction contained 4 bases not matched to a gene. This CDR3 is CASSPSGGAAYEQYF. DNA of the CDR3: TGTGCCAGCAGCCCTAGCGGGGGGGCGGCCTACGAGCAGTACTTC.

The V call is TRBV6-6, the J call TRBJ2-4; TRBD1 aligns across 9 bases. The CDR3 is 13 amino acids. J was trimmed by 6 bases and V by 5 bases; bases with no gene match: 2. The germline V gene has CDR1 MNHNY and CDR2 SVGAGI (reference sequence). The CDR3 DNA follows: TGTGCCAGCAGTCCGGGACAGGGAAACATTCAGTACTTC. Translating gives CASSPGQGNIQYF.

The V gene is TRBV6-5, the J gene TRBJ1-5; 8 bases match TRBD1. With V trimmed by 5 bases and J by 7 bases, 10 bases remained unmatched. CDR3 length: 15 amino acids. Germline assignment: CDR1 MNHEY and CDR2 SVGAGI. CDR3 loop: CASSLTGGIRQPQHF. The CDR3 nucleotides read TGTGCCAGCAGTCTTACAGGGGGAATAAGGCAGCCCCAGCATTTT.

The chain uses TRBV5-1 and TRBJ2-5; D is unclear. Germline V gene data show CDR1 as SGHRS and CDR2 as YFSETQ. Between the trimmed V and J ends, which lost 0 bases and 2 bases, there was a span of 5 bases. The CDR3 is 13 residues long. The CDR3 DNA follows: TGCGCCAGCAGCTTGGGAAAGCAAGAGACCCAGTACTTC. This translates into CASSLGKQETQYF.

This clone has a single count. V usage is TRBV5-4 and J usage is TRBJ2-7, with unresolved D. The CDR3 has 13 amino acids. V dropped 3 bases and J dropped 2 bases, with 9 bases sitting between them. The V gene's germline CDR1 is SGHNT and CDR2 YYREEE (reference sequence). CDR3 nucleotides: TGTGCCAGCAGCTGGTCAGCAACCTACGAGCAGTACTTC. It translates to CASSWSATYEQYF.

The rearrangement links TRBV9 to TRBJ2-2, with 10 positions matching TRBD1. The germline CDR1 and CDR2 sequences are SGDLS and YYNGEE. V lost 5 bases and J lost 4; bases outside the gene matches: 11. This CDR3 is 17 amino acids long. This CDR3 is CASRGGQGQGSTGELFF. The CDR3 coding sequence is TGTGCCAGCAGAGGAGGACAGGGACAGGGGTCCACCGGGGAGCTGTTTTTT.

CDR3 sequence reads: CASSGDGNQPQHF. CDR3 coding DNA: TGTGCCAGCAGTGGGGACGGAAATCAGCCCCAGCATTTT. The gene calls are TRBV2 and TRBJ1-5; D is perhaps TRBD1 (5 bases). V lost 4 bases to trimming and J lost 4 bases, with 8 bases between them. Looked up from germline, CDR1 is SNHLY and CDR2 is FYNNEI. The CDR3 covers 13 residues.

This clone was seen only once. The rearrangement links TRBV9 to TRBJ2-3; 7 bases are shared with TRBD2. V shed 0 bases and J 6 bases; nucleotides not matched to a gene: 10. CDR3 length: 16 amino acids. CDR1 and CDR2 from the germline V gene are SGDLS and YYNGEE. The DNA of the CDR3 is TGTGCCAGCAGCGTAGATATTTCGGGGGGAGTGGATACGCAGTATTTT. Its translation is CASSVDISGGVDTQYF. Based on the CDR3 plus reference TRBV9 and TRBJ2-3, the full variable domain is DSGVTQTPKHLITATGQRVTLRCSPRSGDLSVYWYQQSLDQGLQFLIQYYNGEERAKGNILERFSAQQFPDLHSELNLSSLELGDSALYFCASSVDISGGVDTQYFGPGTRLTVL.

Only one count was recorded for this clone. V gene TRBV5-5 combines with J gene TRBJ1-1; D ambiguous. CDR3 length: 17 residues. Germline V gene data show CDR1 as SGHKS and CDR2 as YYEKEE (reference sequence). V gave up 0 bases and J gave up 0 bases, with 15 bases separating them. The CDR3 DNA is TGTGCCAGCAGCTTGGTGGGCAGCGTTAACTTGAACACTGAAGCTTTCTTT. Translating it yields CASSLVGSVNLNTEAFF. Full variable domain (missing parts from reference TRBV5-5 and TRBJ1-1): DAGVTQSPTHLIKTRGQQVTLRCSPISGHKSVSWYQQVLGQGPQFIFQYYEKEERGRGNFPDRFSARQFPNYSSELNVNALLLGDSALYLCASSLVGSVNLNTEAFFGQGTRLTVV.

This chain links TRBV30 with TRBJ1-6; possible D gene TRBD1, 5 bases. The length of the CDR3 is 12 residues. Germline V gives CDR1 GTSNPN, CDR2 SVGIG (reference sequence). V was trimmed by 1 base and J by 9 bases, leaving 7 bases between them. CDR3 protein: CAWSDRFSPLHF. For the CDR3, the DNA is TGTGCCTGGAGTGACAGGTTTTCACCCCTCCACTTT.

This rearrangement joins TRBV19 to TRBJ2-7; 7 bases fit TRBD1. J was trimmed by 2 bases and V by 1 base; bases with no gene match: 5. The CDR3 spans 15 residues. The germline CDR1 and CDR2 sequences are LNHDA and SQIVND (reference sequence). This CDR3 reads CASSIGDSEAYEQYF. CDR3 sequence (DNA): TGTGCCAGTAGTATAGGGGACAGCGAAGCCTACGAGCAGTACTTC.

The chain employs TRBV9 and TRBJ2-3, with D uncertain. This CDR3 has 12 residues. Trimming took 6 bases from V and 2 from J, leaving 7 bases between them. Germline-derived CDR1 and CDR2 are SGDLS and YYNGEE. The CDR3 spells CASTEHTDTQYF. For the CDR3, the DNA is TGTGCCAGCACCGAACACACAGATACGCAGTATTTT. The variable domain in full, completed from reference TRBV9 and TRBJ2-3, reads DSGVTQTPKHLITATGQRVTLRCSPRSGDLSVYWYQQSLDQGLQFLIQYYNGEERAKGNILERFSAQQFPDLHSELNLSSLELGDSALYFCASTEHTDTQYFGPGTRLTVL.

J is TRBJ1-2 and V is TRBV6-1; unclear D gene. In germline, CDR1 is MNHNS, CDR2 SASEGT. Between the trimmed V and J ends, which lost 4 bases and 1 base, there was a span of 4 bases. CDR3 length equals 12 residues. The CDR3 loop reads CASSGNNYGYTF. CDR3 in DNA: TGTGCCAGCAGTGGCAATAACTATGGCTACACCTTC.

In its sample, this clone was seen once. This chain connects TRBV11-2 to TRBJ2-3, with a possible D match to TRBD2 (6 bases). CDR1 and CDR2 from the germline V gene are SGHAT and FQNNGV. V shed 1 base and J shed 0 bases, with 8 bases lying between them. CDR3 length equals 15 residues. The CDR3 loop is CASSLVGGSTDTQYF. Here the CDR3 DNA reads TGTGCCAGCAGCTTAGTGGGGGGTAGCACAGATACGCAGTATTTT.